A single sample gave rise to the 10 T cell receptor beta chains below, sequenced in a study of monozygotic twins with inflammatory bowel disease. TCRdb re-called the 5' RACE reads and gives one entry per CDR3 protein, without DNA. This table holds more than 300,000 distinct CDR3 sequences. The sequenced sample consisted of blood. These TCRs come from a human donor with ulcerative colitis or Crohn's disease, or a healthy co-twin of an affected twin (not recorded which).

The chain employs TRBV29-1 and TRBJ2-2. The CDR3 consists of 11 residues. CDR1 and CDR2 (germline): SQVTM, ANQGSEA. The CDR3 sequence: CSVVLVGELFF.

The chain joins TRBV6-2 or TRBV6-3 to TRBJ2-2; with no DNA, the TCRdb D assignment of TRBD2 cannot be verified. Germline assignment: CDR1 MNHEY and CDR2 SVGEGT. This CDR3 comprises 18 residues. The CDR3 here is CASRGSRLQPNDTGELFF.

V is TRBV29-1 and J is TRBJ2-7; TCRdb returns TRBD1, unconfirmable since there is no DNA. Germline assignment: CDR1 SQVTM and CDR2 ANQGSEA. The CDR3 spans 12 residues. CDR3 sequence: CSVRDRRYEQYF.

The J gene is TRBJ2-2, the V gene TRBV19; without DNA, the TCRdb call of TRBD1 cannot be checked. From germline, CDR1 is LNHDA and CDR2 SQIVND (reference sequence). The CDR3 loop spans 16 amino acids. CDR3 protein: CASSIGQGVLTGELFF.

V and J are TRBV5-4 and TRBJ2-3; TCRdb calls TRBD2, which cannot be checked without DNA. The germline gives CDR1 SGHNT, CDR2 YYREEE (reference sequence). The CDR3 loop spans 15 amino acids. CDR3 loop: CASRAAGGGADTQYF.

J is TRBJ1-5 and V is TRBV7-8. This CDR3 has 16 amino acids. CDR1 and CDR2 from the germline V gene are SGHVS and FQNEAQ. The CDR3 is CASSLARHISNQPQHF. The variable domain in full, completed from reference TRBV7-8 and TRBJ1-5, reads GAGVSQSPRYKVAKRGQDVALRCDPISGHVSLFWYQQALGQGPEFLTYFQNEAQLDKSGLPSDRFFAERPEGSVSTLKIQRTQQEDSAVYLCASSLARHISNQPQHFGDGTRLSIL.

V is TRBV5-5 and J is TRBJ1-1; TCRdb returns TRBD1, unconfirmable since there is no DNA. Germline V gene lookup returns CDR1 SGHKS and CDR2 YYEKEE (reference sequence). The length of the CDR3 is 15 residues. The CDR3 loop reads CASSLGTEMNTEAFF.

This rearrangement joins TRBV27 to TRBJ2-7; without DNA, the TCRdb call of TRBD1 cannot be checked. This CDR3 spans 13 amino acids. Germline lookup yields CDR1 MNHEY and CDR2 SMNVEV (reference sequence). The CDR3 here is CASSSNRGYEQYF.

V usage is TRBV6-1 and J usage is TRBJ1-5; TCRdb picks TRBD1, but there is no DNA to check that call. The CDR3 consists of 19 residues. The germline gives CDR1 MNHNS, CDR2 SASEGT. The CDR3 region is CASSEARDTKFYSNQPQHF.

V and J are TRBV6-5 and TRBJ1-2. CDR3 size: 14 residues. Germline lookup yields CDR1 MNHEY and CDR2 SVGAGI. CDR3 residues: CASSSPPGNYGYTF.